This T cell receptor beta chain was identified during a study of tumor and adjacent non-tumor tissue in lung cancer. The template was RNA from unsorted bulk tissue. More than 3 cm separated this lung sample from the edge of the tumor. Three rounds of nested PCR, following a modified ARM-PCR protocol, produced the TCRbeta library. Using its own MiXCR run on the multiplex PCR reads, TCRdb lists one record per CDR3 protein. The sample consists of around 74,000 distinct CDR3 sequences, around 70% of them appearing once. Study conclusions and caveats: In normal lung, the top 100 clones were significantly more dominant than in tumor. Higher tumor TCR diversity was associated with shorter survival.

This clonotype was found many times. The antigen remains undetermined. Specimen: distant non-tumor lung tissue. The sequence was obtained from a woman aged 50 to 65 with non-small cell lung cancer.

DNA of the CDR3: TGCAGTGCCAACCCGGGGGGTAGATTCAATGAGCAGTTCTTC. Amino acid sequence: CSANPGGRFNEQFF. V and J are TRBV20-1 and TRBJ2-1; 7 bases map to TRBD2. V dropped 6 bases and J dropped 6; count of bases not matched to a gene: 11. Germline assignment: CDR1 DFQATT and CDR2 SNEGSKA (reference sequence). CDR3 length equals 14 residues.